This T cell receptor (beta chain) originates from a study of T cell responses to AZD1222 COVID-19 vaccine. This clone came up once. CDR1 and CDR2 (germline): LGHNA, YNFKEQ. This CDR3 comprises 15 residues. V gave up 0 bases and J gave up 4 bases, with 12 bases separating them. Clones were sequenced by immunoSEQ multiplex PCR, and TCRdb holds only the in-frame ones, with some missing. The repertoire holds approximately 190,000 clones, with around 94% as singletons. The chain employs TRBV4-2 and TRBJ1-2; D is possibly TRBD1 (5 bases). Sequencing was performed on peripheral blood, taken on day 0 of AZD1222 vaccination. The TCR originated in an adult in good health. CDR3 in amino acids: CASSQDTQGAYGYTF. DNA for the CDR3: TGTGCCAGCAGCCAAGATACCCAGGGTGCCTATGGCTACACCTTC.